The clone carrying this T cell receptor beta chain was detected only a few times. There were no patients who had received any treatment before thyroid surgery. This record comes from a study of metastatic and nonmetastatic thyroid tumors. Per the authors' pipeline: The study took CDR3 differences across clinicopathological groups and made a distant-metastasis classifier for papillary thyroid cancer from them. TCRdb reanalyzed the PCR reads with MiXCR. These V and J calls rely on TCRdb rather than the paper's analysis. The repertoire includes 20,000 to 25,000 clones, approximately 15% of them detected once, and around 19% sits in the top ten. This CDR3 comprises 15 residues. The germline V gene encodes CDR1 MNHEY and CDR2 SVGEGT. V dropped 1 base and J dropped 0 bases, with 4 bases sitting between them.

V is TRBV6-2 or TRBV6-3 and J is TRBJ2-6; D is uncertain. Sequences were obtained from blood. This receptor was taken from a female donor with papillary thyroid cancer or a benign thyroid nodule (not recorded which). Some clones in this sample may be carry-over from other donors' samples. CDR3 in DNA: TGTGCCAGCAGTTACTACAGCTCTGGGGCCAACGTCCTGACTTTC. Protein product: CASSYYSSGANVLTF.